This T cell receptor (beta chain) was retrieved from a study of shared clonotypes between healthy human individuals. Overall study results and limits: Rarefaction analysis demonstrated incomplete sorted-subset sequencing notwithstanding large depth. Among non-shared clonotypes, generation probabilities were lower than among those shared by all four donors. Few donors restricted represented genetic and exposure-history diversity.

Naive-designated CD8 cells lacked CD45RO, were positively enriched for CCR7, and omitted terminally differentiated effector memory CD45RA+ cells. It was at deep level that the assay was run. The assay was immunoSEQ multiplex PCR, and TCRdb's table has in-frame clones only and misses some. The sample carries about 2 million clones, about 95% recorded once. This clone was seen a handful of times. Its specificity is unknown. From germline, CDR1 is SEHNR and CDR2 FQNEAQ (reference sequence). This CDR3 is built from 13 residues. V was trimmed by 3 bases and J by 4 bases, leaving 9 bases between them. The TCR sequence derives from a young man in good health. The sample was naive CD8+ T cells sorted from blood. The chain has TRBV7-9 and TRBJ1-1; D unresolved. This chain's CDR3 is CASSFGPFTEAFF. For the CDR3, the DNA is TGTGCCAGCAGCTTCGGGCCGTTCACTGAAGCTTTCTTT. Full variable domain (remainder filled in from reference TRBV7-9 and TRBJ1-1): DTGVSQNPRHKITKRGQNVTFRCDPISEHNRLYWYRQTLGQGPEFLTYFQNEAQLEKSRLLSDRFSAERPKGSFSTLEIQRTEQGDSAMYLCASSFGPFTEAFFGQGTRLTVV.